Detailed here is one TCR beta chain. Its antigen is currently unknown. Trimming left V 5 bases short and J 4 bases short, with 2 bases between. Germline V gene data show CDR1 as SQVTM and CDR2 as ANQGSEA. This CDR3 is built from 10 residues. This sample stems from a study of shared clonotypes between healthy human individuals. Here immunoSEQ multiplex PCR was the method, and the copy in TCRdb shows in-frame clones only, minus some. This table has roughly 1.5 million clones, approximately 98% appearing once. Regarding the study as a whole: Naive CD4 clonotypes were shared across a few donors at 4.5% to 6%. Among non-shared clonotypes, generation probabilities were lower than among those shared by all four donors. Clonotype sharing among donors likely depends on sequencing depth.

The chain couples TRBV29-1 to TRBJ1-4; D is uncertain. Sequenced input: naive CD4+ T cells sorted from blood. Subset of the sample: CD45RA+ positively selected. The sequence derives from a man between 25 and 39 years old in good health. CDR3 DNA sequence: TGCAGCGTTTATAATGAAAAACTGTTTTTT. Its translation: CSVYNEKLFF.